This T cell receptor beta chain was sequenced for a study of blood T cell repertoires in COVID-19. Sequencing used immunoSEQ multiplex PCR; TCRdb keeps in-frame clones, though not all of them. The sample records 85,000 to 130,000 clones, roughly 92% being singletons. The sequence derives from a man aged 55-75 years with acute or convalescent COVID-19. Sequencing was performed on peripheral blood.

The CDR3 DNA follows: TGTGCCAGCAGCCGCAATCTAGCCCCCGACTACAATGAGCAGTTCTTC. This translates into CASSRNLAPDYNEQFF. The chain has TRBV28 and TRBJ2-1; a possible D gene is TRBD2 (5 bases). Germline V gene sequence: CDR1 MDHEN, CDR2 SYDVKM. This CDR3 spans 16 amino acids. Trimming took 6 bases from V and 3 from J, leaving 18 bases between them.